Each of the 27 T cell receptor beta chains below was sequenced from the same sample in a study of cytomegalovirus exposure and HLA in healthy donors. Only in-frame clones appear in the TCRdb table, and some are missing; sequencing was by immunoSEQ multiplex PCR. Of 100,000 to 150,000 clones listed, approximately 95% are singletons. Sequenced material: PBMCs. The receptors stem from a man between 18 and 35 years old in good health and CMV-seronegative.

This chain links TRBV4-3 with TRBJ2-1, with a possible D match to TRBD1 (5 bases). The CDR3 has 13 amino acids. V was cut by 0 bases and J by 10 bases, with 10 bases left in between. The germline CDR1 and CDR2 sequences are LGHNA and YSLEER. The CDR3 bases are TGCGCCAGCAGCCAAGATCAGGGAAGAGAGCAGTTCTTC. Encoded protein: CASSQDQGREQFF.

V gene TRBV11-2 combines with J gene TRBJ1-1; D uncertain. This CDR3 is built from 15 residues. The germline V and J ends were trimmed by 1 base and 2 bases, with 11 bases remaining between them. Per the germline V gene, CDR1 is SGHAT and CDR2 is FQNNGV. CDR3 DNA: TGTGCCAGCAGCTTAGGTCGGGTAACAAACACTGAAGCTTTCTTT. Translation: CASSLGRVTNTEAFF.

The genes are TRBV28 and TRBJ1-5, with 9 bases lining up with TRBD1. Germline loops: CDR1 MDHEN, CDR2 SYDVKM. Losses at the gene ends were 7 bases for V and 5 bases for J; bases not matched to a gene: 6. This CDR3 region has 14 residues. The CDR3 protein is CASTTDRGYQPQHF. CDR3 sequence (DNA): TGTGCCAGCACCACGGACAGGGGTTATCAGCCCCAGCATTTT.

The rearrangement uses TRBV27 and TRBJ2-7, with D possibly matching TRBD2 (6 bases). The CDR3 has 14 amino acids. V gave up 9 bases and J gave up 7 bases, with 22 bases separating them. Per the germline V gene, CDR1 is MNHEY and CDR2 is SMNVEV (reference sequence). CDR3 bases: TGTGCCAGTTGGGGGGTACACAGCGCCGGGGAGCAGTACTTC. It specifies CASWGVHSAGEQYF.

The rearrangement uses TRBV30 and TRBJ1-1; D may be TRBD1 (5 bases). Germline V gene lookup returns CDR1 GTSNPN and CDR2 SVGIG (reference sequence). This CDR3 is built from 15 residues. The germline V and J ends were trimmed by 0 bases and 4 bases, with 15 bases remaining between them. CDR3 DNA: TGTGCCTGGAGTGTCCTCGGTCCAGGGCCCACTGAAGCTTTCTTT. Translation: CAWSVLGPGPTEAFF.

CDR3 in DNA: TGTGCCAGCAGTGGCCCGGGACAGGGGAGCTCCTACGAGCAGTACTTC. It specifies CASSGPGQGSSYEQYF. V and J are TRBV28 and TRBJ2-7, with 10 nucleotides matching TRBD1. The CDR3 length is 16 residues. From germline, CDR1 is MDHEN and CDR2 SYDVKM. V lost 5 bases and J lost 0; bases outside the gene matches: 7.

The chain employs TRBV7-2 and TRBJ1-2; no reliable D call. CDR1 and CDR2 (germline): SGHTA, FQGNSA. Trimming removed 7 bases at V and 1 base at J, with 10 bases between. The CDR3 length is 13 residues. The CDR3 loop reads CASTPHGNYGYTF. CDR3 coding DNA: TGTGCCAGCACCCCTCACGGTAACTATGGCTACACCTTC.

V and J are TRBV9 and TRBJ1-2; perhaps TRBD1 as D (6 bases). CDR3 length: 14 amino acids. Trimming cost V 0 bases and J 5 bases, with 11 bases left between them. Germline CDR1 SGDLS, CDR2 YYNGEE. The CDR3 nucleotides read TGTGCCAGCAGCGTAGAACAGGGCAAGTATGGCTACACCTTC. Protein: CASSVEQGKYGYTF.

The chain carries TRBV7-7 and TRBJ2-5; a weak D match, TRBD2 (6 bases). The CDR3 extends over 16 amino acids. CDR1 and CDR2 (germline): SSHAT, FNYEAQ (reference sequence). V lost 5 bases and J 1 base, leaving 17 bases between the germline ends. CDR3 coding DNA: TGTGCCAGCAGCAGGCTCTTGCAGGGAGGCCAAGAGACCCAGTACTTC. Translation: CASSRLLQGGQETQYF.

The chain recombines TRBV28 with TRBJ2-7; 8 bases align to TRBD2. This CDR3 comprises 20 residues. The germline CDR1 and CDR2 sequences are MDHEN and SYDVKM. V was clipped by 7 bases and J by 0 bases; unmatched bases: 23. The CDR3 region is CASNFKVGLAGLRSSYEQYF. The CDR3 coding sequence is TGTGCCAGCAATTTCAAGGTTGGGCTAGCGGGCCTTCGGAGCTCCTACGAGCAGTACTTC.

This sequence joins TRBV9 and TRBJ1-5; TRBD1 might be the D (5 bases). CDR3 length equals 15 residues. V lost 2 bases and J lost 0, with 9 bases in between. CDR1 and CDR2 from the germline V gene are SGDLS and YYNGEE. The CDR3 here is CASSVGQDSNQPQHF. The CDR3 DNA reads TGTGCCAGCAGCGTGGGGCAGGATAGCAATCAGCCCCAGCATTTT.

This chain joins TRBV27 and TRBJ2-1; the match to TRBD2 covers 7 bases. Looked up from germline, CDR1 is MNHEY and CDR2 is SMNVEV (reference sequence). This CDR3 comprises 15 residues. The junction had 7 bases not matched to a gene; V was cut back by 8 bases and J by 0 bases. In DNA, the CDR3 is TGTGCCAGCCACCCTCGGACTAGCTCCTACAATGAGCAGTTCTTC. This translates into CASHPRTSSYNEQFF.

This rearrangement joins TRBV4-1 to TRBJ1-5; 9 bases are a match to TRBD1. Germline assignment: CDR1 MGHRA and CDR2 YSYEKL. The V segment lost 4 bases and the J segment 5 bases; nucleotides outside the gene matches: 6. The CDR3 has 15 residues. The CDR3 DNA sequence: TGCGCCAGCAGCCCACGGACAGGGGCTTATCAGCCCCAGCATTTT. This codes for CASSPRTGAYQPQHF.

The CDR3 spells CASRGTSGSIGELFF. The CDR3 DNA reads as TGTGCCAGCAGAGGGACTAGCGGGAGTATCGGGGAGCTGTTTTTT. The rearrangement joins TRBV2 to TRBJ2-2, with 14 positions matching TRBD2. CDR3 length: 15 residues. V trimming: 6 bases; J trimming: 7 bases; junction bases outside the gene matches: 4. In germline, CDR1 is SNHLY, CDR2 FYNNEI.

This chain connects TRBV28 to TRBJ2-7; 8 positions match TRBD1. The CDR3 loop spans 14 amino acids. The germline V gene encodes CDR1 MDHEN and CDR2 SYDVKM. The CDR3: CASGQAVGGYEQYF. CDR3 DNA: TGTGCATCGGGACAGGCCGTCGGCGGGTACGAGCAGTACTTC.

The chain recombines TRBV6-6 with TRBJ2-2; 7 bases agree with TRBD2. Per germline, CDR1 MNHNY and CDR2 SVGAGI (reference sequence). V lost 5 bases, J lost 2 bases, and 8 bases stayed unmatched. The CDR3 spans 16 residues. The CDR3 nucleotides read TGTGCCAGCAGTATTACGACTAGCTCTAACACCGGGGAGCTGTTTTTT. Its protein product is CASSITTSSNTGELFF.

The rearrangement uses TRBV10-2 and TRBJ1-5; a weak D match, TRBD1 (6 bases). Germline V gives CDR1 WSHSY, CDR2 SAAADI. Trimming left V 8 bases short and J 0 bases short, with 11 bases between. The CDR3 spans 14 residues. The CDR3 loop reads CASWDTFSNQPQHF. The CDR3 DNA reads as TGCGCCAGCTGGGACACTTTTAGCAATCAGCCCCAGCATTTT.

The chain recombines TRBV4-3 with TRBJ2-3; 10 bases agree with TRBD1. V dropped 3 bases and J dropped 5; count of bases not matched to a gene: 2. The CDR3 contains 14 residues. Germline CDR1 is LGHNA and CDR2 is YSLEER. CDR3 region: CASSQGQGKDTQYF. The CDR3 bases are TGCGCCAGCAGCCAGGGACAGGGGAAAGATACGCAGTATTTT.

V gene TRBV30 combines with J gene TRBJ2-7, with 9 bases matching TRBD2. This CDR3 has 14 amino acids. Per the germline V gene, CDR1 is GTSNPN and CDR2 is SVGIG (reference sequence). V dropped 4 bases and J dropped 3; count of bases not matched to a gene: 7. The CDR3, as DNA: TGTGCCTGGACCCGGCGCGGGAGGGTCTACGAGCAGTACTTC. Translating gives CAWTRRGRVYEQYF.

The chain is built from TRBV7-3 and TRBJ2-6; a possible D gene is TRBD2 (5 bases). This CDR3 is built from 17 residues. Germline lookup yields CDR1 SGHTA and CDR2 FQGTGA. Trimming removed 5 bases from V and 1 base from J, with 15 bases in between. The CDR3 region is CASSHAGLRSGANVLTF. The CDR3 region has the DNA TGTGCCAGCAGCCACGCAGGACTCCGGTCTGGGGCCAACGTCCTGACTTTC.

V and J are TRBV9 and TRBJ2-1; 13 bases fit TRBD2. Germline CDR1 is SGDLS and CDR2 is YYNGEE. This CDR3 is built from 16 residues. V lost 2 bases and J lost 6; bases outside the gene matches: 5. This CDR3 is CASSVGGLAGFNEQFF. DNA for the CDR3: TGTGCCAGCAGCGTGGGGGGACTAGCGGGATTCAATGAGCAGTTCTTC.

Only one count was recorded for this clone. V usage is TRBV15 and J usage is TRBJ2-7, with 10 bases identical to TRBD1. This CDR3 spans 16 amino acids. CDR1 is LNHNV, CDR2 YYDKDF, per germline (reference sequence). V shed 0 bases, J shed 2 bases, and the junction held 4 bases outside the gene matches. The CDR3 DNA reads as TGTGCCACCAGCAGAGAAACCGGGACAGGGGCCTACGAGCAGTACTTC. Its protein is CATSRETGTGAYEQYF.

The chain recombines TRBV27 with TRBJ1-1, with 9 bases identical to TRBD1. Germline loops: CDR1 MNHEY, CDR2 SMNVEV (reference sequence). With 7 bases clipped from V and 5 bases from J, the junction kept 14 bases outside the gene matches. The CDR3 length is 16 residues. In DNA form, the CDR3 reads TGTGCCAGCACCCCGGGGACAGGGAGGGAAGAAACTGAAGCTTTCTTT. Amino acid sequence: CASTPGTGREETEAFF.

The V call is TRBV7-9, the J call TRBJ2-7; 14 bases line up with TRBD2. V lost 6 bases to trimming and J lost 2 bases; unmatched junction nucleotides: 3. Germline V CDR1 and CDR2: SEHNR, FQNEAQ (reference sequence). The CDR3 totals 15 residues. The CDR3 loop is CASRGLAGGTYEQYF. The CDR3 coding sequence is TGTGCCAGCAGAGGACTAGCGGGAGGTACCTACGAGCAGTACTTC.

The genes are TRBV15 and TRBJ1-5; no clear D gene. The length of the CDR3 is 16 residues. V was clipped by 1 base and J by 0 bases, with 10 bases between them. Germline CDR1 LNHNV, CDR2 YYDKDF (reference sequence). CDR3 region: CATSRGTRVSNQPQHF. Written as DNA, the CDR3 is TGTGCCACCAGCAGAGGTACCCGGGTTAGCAATCAGCCCCAGCATTTT.

The chain recombines TRBV6-5 with TRBJ2-3; 10 positions agree with TRBD1. In germline, CDR1 is MNHEY, CDR2 SVGAGI. CDR3 size: 14 residues. The J segment lost 3 bases and the V segment lost 7 bases, leaving 4 bases of the junction unmatched. The CDR3 DNA reads as TGTGCCAGCAAGAGGGGACAGGGGACAGATACGCAGTATTTT. It is translated as CASKRGQGTDTQYF.

This rearrangement joins TRBV29-1 to TRBJ2-3, with TRBD2 identical over 12 bases. CDR1 is SQVTM, CDR2 ANQGSEA, per germline. The CDR3 covers 15 residues. The ends lost 7 bases at V and 4 bases at J; junction bases unmatched: 9. CDR3 in DNA: TGCAGCGGGACGCTAGCGGGAGGGCCCGCAGATACGCAGTATTTT. Translating gives CSGTLAGGPADTQYF.